This T cell receptor (beta chain) was captured by sequencing in a study of blood T cell repertoires in COVID-19. Germline V gives CDR1 KGHDR, CDR2 SFDVKD. The CDR3 consists of 15 residues. V lost 4 bases, J lost 1 base, and 3 bases stayed unmatched. Seattle's enrolled individuals joined amid active infection and were then monitored longitudinally. Here immunoSEQ multiplex PCR was the method, and the copy in TCRdb shows in-frame clones only, minus some. The sample consists of about 170,000 clones, around four fifths of them appearing once. Sequencing used peripheral blood. The rearrangement links TRBV24-1 to TRBJ2-3; 8 nucleotides match TRBD2. This clonotype was obtained from a woman older than 75 with COVID-19, enrolled during active disease. The CDR3 loop reads CATSDPGRGTDTQYF. CDR3 nucleotide sequence: TGTGCCACCAGTGACCCCGGGAGGGGCACAGATACGCAGTATTTT.